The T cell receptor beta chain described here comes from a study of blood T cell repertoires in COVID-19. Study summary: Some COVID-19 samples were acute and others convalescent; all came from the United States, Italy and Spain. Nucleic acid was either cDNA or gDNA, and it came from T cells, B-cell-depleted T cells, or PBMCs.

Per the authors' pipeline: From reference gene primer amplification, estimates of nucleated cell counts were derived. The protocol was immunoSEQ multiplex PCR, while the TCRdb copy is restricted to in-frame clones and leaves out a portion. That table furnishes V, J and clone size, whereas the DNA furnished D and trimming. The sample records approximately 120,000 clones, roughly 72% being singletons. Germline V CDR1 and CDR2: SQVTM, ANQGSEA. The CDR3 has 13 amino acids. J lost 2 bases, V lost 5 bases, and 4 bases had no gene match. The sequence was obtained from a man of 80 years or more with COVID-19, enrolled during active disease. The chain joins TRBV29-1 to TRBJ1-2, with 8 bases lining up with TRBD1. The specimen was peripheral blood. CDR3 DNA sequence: TGCAGCGTTCGGACAGGGCGGAACTATGGCTACACCTTC. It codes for CSVRTGRNYGYTF.